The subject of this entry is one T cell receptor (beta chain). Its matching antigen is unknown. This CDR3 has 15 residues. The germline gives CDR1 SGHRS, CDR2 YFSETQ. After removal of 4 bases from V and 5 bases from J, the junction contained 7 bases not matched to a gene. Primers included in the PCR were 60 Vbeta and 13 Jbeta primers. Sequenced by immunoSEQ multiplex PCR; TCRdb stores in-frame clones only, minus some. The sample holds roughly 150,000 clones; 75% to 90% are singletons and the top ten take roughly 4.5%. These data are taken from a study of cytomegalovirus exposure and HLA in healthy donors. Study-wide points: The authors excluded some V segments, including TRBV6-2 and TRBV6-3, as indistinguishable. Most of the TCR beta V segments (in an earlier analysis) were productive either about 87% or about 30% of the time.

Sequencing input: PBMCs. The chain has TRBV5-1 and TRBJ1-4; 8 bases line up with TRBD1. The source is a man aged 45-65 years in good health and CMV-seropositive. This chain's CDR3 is CASSRLQGENEKLFF. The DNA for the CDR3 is TGCGCCAGCAGCAGACTACAGGGGGAGAATGAAAAACTGTTTTTT.